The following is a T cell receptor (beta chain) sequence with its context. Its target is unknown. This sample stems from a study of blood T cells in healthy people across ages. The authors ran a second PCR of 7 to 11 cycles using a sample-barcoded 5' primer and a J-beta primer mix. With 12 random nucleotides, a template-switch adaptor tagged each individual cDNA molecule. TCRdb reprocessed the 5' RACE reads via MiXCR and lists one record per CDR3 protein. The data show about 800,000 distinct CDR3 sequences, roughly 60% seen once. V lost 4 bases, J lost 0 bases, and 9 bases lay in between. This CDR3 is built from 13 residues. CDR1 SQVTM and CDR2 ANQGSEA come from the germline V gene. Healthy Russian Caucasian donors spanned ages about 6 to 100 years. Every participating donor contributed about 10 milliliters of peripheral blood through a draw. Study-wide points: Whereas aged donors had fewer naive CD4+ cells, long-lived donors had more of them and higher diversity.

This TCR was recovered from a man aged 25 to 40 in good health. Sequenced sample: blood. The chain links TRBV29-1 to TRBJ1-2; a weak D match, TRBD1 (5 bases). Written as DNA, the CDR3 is TGCAGCGTTGGAGCGGGGGCTAACTATGGCTACACCTTC. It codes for CSVGAGANYGYTF.